What follows are 8 T cell receptor beta chains derived from one specimen sequenced in a study of cytomegalovirus exposure and HLA in healthy donors (dated by TCRdb to the late 2010s). Receptor libraries were prepared by the immunoSEQ multiplex PCR assay. For the multiplex PCR, a mixture combining 60 forward primers for TCR Vbeta segments and 13 reverse primers for TCR Jbeta segments was used. TCRdb's version of the immuneACCESS table is confined to in-frame rearrangements and falls short of the full clone set. An unresolved V gene accounts for under half of the shortfall where checked; the remainder is of unknown origin. This sample has approximately 150,000 clones in its table, and over 60% of those were observed once. The ten largest account for 1.5% to 2% of the sample. Input material: PBMCs. Every receptor here comes from a woman in her 40s in good health and CMV-seronegative.

This sequence joins TRBV11-2 and TRBJ1-2, with D possibly matching TRBD1 (5 bases). Per the germline V gene, CDR1 is SGHAT and CDR2 is FQNNGV. V lost 0 bases to trimming and J lost 0 bases, with 8 bases between them. The CDR3 extends over 15 amino acids. For the CDR3, the DNA is TGTGCCAGCAGCTTAGATCTGGACACTAACTATGGCTACACCTTC. Amino acids: CASSLDLDTNYGYTF.

The chain uses TRBV29-1 and TRBJ2-2, with D unresolved. Per the germline V gene, CDR1 is SQVTM and CDR2 is ANQGSEA. Trimming shortened V by 7 bases and J by 1 base, and 7 bases separated the two germline ends. The CDR3 extends over 12 amino acids. The CDR3 spells CSAGLNTGELFF. The DNA for the CDR3 is TGCAGCGCCGGGTTGAACACCGGGGAGCTGTTTTTT.

This chain connects TRBV13 to TRBJ2-5, with D possibly matching TRBD2 (6 bases). The CDR3 runs to 14 residues. V lost 4 bases, J lost 4 bases, and 13 bases lay in between. Looked up from germline, CDR1 is PRHDT and CDR2 is FYEKMQ (reference sequence). In nucleotides, the CDR3 is TGTGCCAGCAGCTCCCGGGGGATCGGAGAGACCCAGTACTTC. Translating gives CASSSRGIGETQYF.

The rearrangement joins TRBV7-2 to TRBJ2-2; D may be TRBD1 (5 bases). CDR3 length: 13 amino acids. The V end was cut by 4 bases, the J end by 3 bases, with 6 bases between. CDR1 SGHTA and CDR2 FQGNSA come from the germline V gene. The CDR3 bases are TGTGCCAGCAGCTCGACAGACACCGGGGAGCTGTTTTTT. Encoded protein: CASSSTDTGELFF.

The chain has TRBV7-8 and TRBJ2-1, with D maybe TRBD2 (6 bases). V was cut by 2 bases and J by 2 bases, with 10 bases left in between. CDR3 length: 15 amino acids. The germline gives CDR1 SGHVS, CDR2 FQNEAQ. The DNA of the CDR3 is TGTGCCAGCAGCTTAACGGGAGTCCCCTACAATGAGCAGTTCTTC. Residues: CASSLTGVPYNEQFF. Looking up the rest from reference TRBV7-8 and TRBJ2-1 gives the full variable domain: GAGVSQSPRYKVAKRGQDVALRCDPISGHVSLFWYQQALGQGPEFLTYFQNEAQLDKSGLPSDRFFAERPEGSVSTLKIQRTQQEDSAVYLCASSLTGVPYNEQFFGPGTRLTVL.

The J gene is TRBJ2-3, the V gene TRBV2, with 7 bases aligning to TRBD2. V lost 9 bases, J lost 2 bases, and 2 bases stayed unmatched. There are 12 residues in the CDR3. The germline gives CDR1 SNHLY, CDR2 FYNNEI. CDR3 loop: CARRDYTDTQYF. DNA of the CDR3: TGTGCCAGAAGGGACTACACAGATACGCAGTATTTT. The whole variable domain, remainder taken from reference TRBV2 and TRBJ2-3, is EPEVTQTPSHQVTQMGQEVILRCVPISNHLYFYWYRQILGQKVEFLVSFYNNEISEKSEIFDDQFSVERPDGSNFTLKIRSTKLEDSAMYFCARRDYTDTQYFGPGTRLTVL.

V usage is TRBV5-1 and J usage is TRBJ2-6, with D perhaps matching TRBD1 (6 bases). The germline V gene encodes CDR1 SGHRS and CDR2 YFSETQ. The CDR3 is 16 residues long. Trimming cost V 2 bases and J 1 base, with 10 bases left between them. CDR3 sequence: CASSFYRDSGANVLTF. The CDR3 region has the DNA TGCGCCAGCAGCTTCTACAGGGATTCTGGGGCCAACGTCCTGACTTTC.

The gene calls are TRBV28 and TRBJ2-1, with a weak D call TRBD1 (7 bases). Germline V gene sequence: CDR1 MDHEN, CDR2 SYDVKM. The CDR3 contains 13 residues. V lost 9 bases and J lost 9, with 18 bases in between. CDR3 sequence (DNA): TGTGCCAGTGGAGGGGGCGGTGTTAGTGAGCAGTTCTTC. As protein: CASGGGGVSEQFF.